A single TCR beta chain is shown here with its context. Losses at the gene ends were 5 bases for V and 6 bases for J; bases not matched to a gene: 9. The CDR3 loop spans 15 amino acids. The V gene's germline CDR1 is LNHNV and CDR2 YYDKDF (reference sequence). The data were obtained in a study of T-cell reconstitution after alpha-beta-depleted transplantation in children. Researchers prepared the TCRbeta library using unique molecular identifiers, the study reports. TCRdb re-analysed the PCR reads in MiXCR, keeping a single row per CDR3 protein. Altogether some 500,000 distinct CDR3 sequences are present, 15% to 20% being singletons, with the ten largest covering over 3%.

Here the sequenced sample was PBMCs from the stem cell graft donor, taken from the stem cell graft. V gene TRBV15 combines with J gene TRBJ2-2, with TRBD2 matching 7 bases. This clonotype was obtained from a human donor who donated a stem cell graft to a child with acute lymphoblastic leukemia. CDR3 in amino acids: CATSGVAGLAGELFF. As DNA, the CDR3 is TGTGCCACCAGCGGGGTAGCGGGTCTCGCCGGGGAGCTGTTTTTT.